This T cell receptor beta chain appears in the sequencing data of a study of T-cell memory formation after mild COVID-19. Study-wide context: The study found TCR clusters largely donor specific.

TCRdb reprocessed the 5' RACE reads with MiXCR, giving one entry per CDR3 protein. The sample lists around 450,000 distinct CDR3 sequences; 20% to 25% were seen once. Specimen: PBMCs or a T cell subset sorted from them (not recorded which). The sequence came from an adult woman who had mild COVID-19 (a few samples of this study predate the infection). Cell type and time point are not known.

The CDR3 region has the DNA TGTGCCAGCAGCCAACCTGGGACAACGAATGAGCAGTTCTTC. This encodes CASSQPGTTNEQFF. V is TRBV3-1 and J is TRBJ2-1, with a possible D match to TRBD1 (6 bases). The CDR3 consists of 14 residues. The germline CDR1 and CDR2 sequences are LGHDT and YNNKEL (reference sequence). V shed 2 bases and J shed 7 bases, with 12 bases lying between them.